The 24 T cell receptor beta chains below were found in one sample sequenced in a study of CD8+CD57+ T cells in acquired aplastic anemia. Researchers used genomic DNA as the template to profile TCR beta VDJ and CDR3. MiXCR, run by TCRdb on the reads, gives a single entry per CDR3 protein. This sample has about 130,000 distinct CDR3 sequences, with around 48% found just once. The sequencing input was sorted CD4+, CD8+, or CD8+CD57+ T cells (not recorded which) from PBMCs. The receptors shown here come from a human donor in good health, serving as a control.

The V gene is TRBV20-1, the J gene TRBJ2-5, with 14 positions matching TRBD2. Germline CDR1 and CDR2: DFQATT and SNEGSKA (reference sequence). With V trimmed by 4 bases and J by 3 bases, 7 bases remained unmatched. The CDR3 covers 16 residues. As DNA, the CDR3 is TGCAGTGCTACCTTAGGACTAGCGGGGGGAAAAGAGACCCAGTACTTC. This codes for CSATLGLAGGKETQYF.

This clonotype was counted ten times or more. This chain joins TRBV7-9 and TRBJ2-3, with 8 bases aligning to TRBD2. The CDR3 runs 18 residues. CDR1 and CDR2 from the germline V gene are SEHNR and FQNEAQ (reference sequence). Trimming cost V 5 bases and J 0 bases; bases outside gene matches: 13. As DNA, the CDR3 is TGTGCCAGCAGCCCACTGCGGGGGGCCTCTGGTAGCACAGATACGCAGTATTTT. This encodes CASSPLRGASGSTDTQYF.

This clonotype appeared many times. This rearrangement joins TRBV4-3 to TRBJ1-1; the match to TRBD1 covers 7 bases. Germline V gene lookup returns CDR1 LGHNA and CDR2 YSLEER. V was pared by 0 bases and J by 5 bases, with 6 bases of the junction left unmatched. The length of the CDR3 is 15 residues. The CDR3 nucleotides are TGCGCCAGCAGCCAAGAGAAGGGGGCGAGGACTGAAGCTTTCTTT. Protein product: CASSQEKGARTEAFF.

This clonotype was counted at least ten times. The chain couples TRBV29-1 to TRBJ2-3, with D possibly being TRBD1 or TRBD2 (5 bases each). V was trimmed by 5 bases and J by 2 bases, leaving 20 bases between them. Germline CDR1 SQVTM, CDR2 ANQGSEA. The CDR3 is 16 amino acids. CDR3 region: CSVPDSWRAFTDTQYF. CDR3 sequence (DNA): TGCAGCGTTCCCGACAGTTGGCGGGCTTTCACAGATACGCAGTATTTT.

This clonotype appeared many times. This chain links TRBV12-3 or TRBV12-4 with TRBJ1-5, with TRBD1 matching 7 bases. The CDR3 runs to 15 residues. The J segment lost 2 bases and the V segment lost 6 bases, leaving 7 bases of the junction unmatched. For the CDR3, the DNA is TGTGCCAGCAGCACGACAGGGTTGCGCAATCAGCCCCAGCATTTT. It encodes CASSTTGLRNQPQHF.

This clonotype was detected once. The chain employs TRBV18 and TRBJ1-2; D perhaps matches TRBD1 (5 bases). Trimming stripped 8 bases from V and 5 bases from J, with 21 bases between. Germline CDR1 reads KGHSH; CDR2 reads LQKENI. This CDR3 is built from 15 residues. The CDR3 DNA reads TGTGCCAGCCCCTTACCAGGGAGCGGCGAGTATGGCTACACCTTC. Residues: CASPLPGSGEYGYTF.

V is TRBV24-1 and J is TRBJ2-7; possible D gene TRBD2, 6 bases. The ends were cut back, 7 bases at V and 6 bases at J, with 15 bases in the middle. CDR3 length equals 13 residues. Germline loops: CDR1 KGHDR, CDR2 SFDVKD. The DNA of the CDR3 is TGTGCCACCAGCGAGACAGCGGAGGGCGAGCAGTACTTC. Translated, it gives CATSETAEGEQYF.

A remark on this clonotype: A single base separates this from a much larger clone, so it may be a read error. Likely a read error: the CDR3 ends without its conserved phenylalanine or tryptophan. The V and J genes are TRBV20-1 and TRBJ2-3; 10 bases are shared with TRBD2. Germline V gene lookup returns CDR1 DFQATT and CDR2 SNEGSKA (reference sequence). V was pared by 5 bases and J by 1 base, with 6 bases of the junction left unmatched. The CDR3 has 15 residues. The CDR3 coding sequence is TGCAGTGCTCCCCCCCTAGCGGGGGGCACAGATACGCAGTATCTT. Protein product: CSAPPLAGGTDTQYL.

V and J are TRBV7-2 and TRBJ2-7; 9 positions match TRBD2. The J segment lost 3 bases and the V segment lost 1 base, leaving 4 bases of the junction unmatched. Germline V gives CDR1 SGHTA, CDR2 FQGNSA. This CDR3 has 15 amino acids. The CDR3 region has the DNA TGTGCCAGCAGCTTAGGTAGCGGGGGTTTCTACGAGCAGTACTTC. The encoded protein is CASSLGSGGFYEQYF.

J is TRBJ2-1 and V is TRBV19, with 7 nucleotides matching TRBD2. The CDR3 extends over 14 amino acids. Germline V gene lookup returns CDR1 LNHDA and CDR2 SQIVND (reference sequence). The V and J ends lost 3 bases and 5 bases, in that order; junction bases with no gene match: 4. As DNA, the CDR3 is TGTGCCAGTAGTATCGGGGGGAATAACAATGAGCAGTTCTTC. Amino acids: CASSIGGNNNEQFF.

A note on this clonotype: A much larger clonotype is one base distant, so this may be a read error. This chain uses TRBV11-3 with TRBJ2-7; TRBD2 aligns across 10 bases. V trimming: 5 bases; J trimming: 3 bases; junction bases outside the gene matches: 7. Germline V gives CDR1 SGHNT, CDR2 YENEEA. The CDR3 extends over 15 amino acids. The CDR3 DNA reads TGTGCCAGCAGCCCCAACAAGCGGGGGGGCTACGAGCAGTACTTC. Amino acids: CASSPNKRGGYEQYF.

For this clonotype: One junction end does not reproduce the germline sequence, and a read error may be involved. The genes are TRBV20-1 and TRBJ1-2, with 7 bases fitting TRBD1. From germline, CDR1 is DFQATT and CDR2 SNEGSKA (reference sequence). This CDR3 has 14 amino acids. CDR3 region: CSARPQGTPYGSTF. In DNA, the CDR3 is TGCAGTGCTCGCCCACAGGGGACCCCCTATGGCTCCACCTTC.

This clonotype was seen repeatedly, ten times or more. The J gene is TRBJ2-5, the V gene TRBV5-8; 8 bases are a match to TRBD2. The CDR3 totals 15 residues. Germline CDR1 is SGHTS and CDR2 is YDEGEE. V dropped 3 bases and J dropped 4; count of bases not matched to a gene: 8. CDR3 nucleotides: TGTGCCAGCAGCTCCGAAATAGCGGGGATAGAGACCCAGTACTTC. As protein: CASSSEIAGIETQYF.

This clonotype has ten or more counts. The V gene is TRBV20-1, the J gene TRBJ2-1; no definite D call. Germline V gives CDR1 DFQATT, CDR2 SNEGSKA (reference sequence). The CDR3 is 13 amino acids. V dropped 4 bases and J dropped 3 bases, with 10 bases sitting between them. This CDR3 reads CSATRGYYNEQFF. Here the CDR3 DNA reads TGCAGTGCTACCCGCGGATACTACAATGAGCAGTTCTTC.

The V call is TRBV24-1, the J call TRBJ2-3, with no clear D. This CDR3 comprises 13 residues. Looked up from germline, CDR1 is KGHDR and CDR2 is SFDVKD. V gave up 3 bases and J gave up 1 base, with 4 bases separating them. The CDR3 loop is CATSDPRTDTQYF. Here the CDR3 DNA reads TGTGCCACCAGTGATCCACGCACAGATACGCAGTATTTT.

This clonotype was seen at least ten times. The chain has TRBV6-1 and TRBJ1-2; perhaps TRBD1 as D (5 bases). CDR1 and CDR2 (germline): MNHNS, SASEGT. This CDR3 contains 13 residues. Between the trimmed V and J ends, which lost 6 bases and 4 bases, there was a span of 12 bases. CDR3 region: CASRPTGSYGYTF. CDR3 sequence (DNA): TGTGCCAGCAGGCCTACAGGTAGCTATGGCTACACCTTC.

A word on this clonotype: The conserved closing phenylalanine or tryptophan is absent in this CDR3, likely reflecting a read error. The chain is built from TRBV20-1 and TRBJ1-6, with unresolved D. The germline V gene has CDR1 DFQATT and CDR2 SNEGSKA (reference sequence). This CDR3 is built from 12 residues. The V end lost 3 bases, the J end lost 10 bases, and 10 bases lay between the germline ends. In nucleotides, the CDR3 is TGCAGTGCTAGGCAAGAGGGCTCACCCCTCCACTCT. It yields the protein CSARQEGSPLHS.

In its sample, this clonotype was seen many times. This chain connects TRBV10-3 to TRBJ2-3, with TRBD2 identical over 9 bases. The trim removed 8 bases at V and 3 bases at J, leaving 12 bases unmatched. Germline CDR1 reads ENHRY; CDR2 reads SYGVKD. The CDR3 has 16 residues. CDR3: CAIDGAGGLGTDTQYF. The CDR3 DNA sequence: TGTGCCATCGACGGGGCGGGGGGGCTGGGGACAGATACGCAGTATTTT.

CDR3 protein: CSARVSGAETQYF. In DNA, the CDR3 is TGCAGTGCTAGAGTGAGCGGGGCGGAGACCCAGTACTTC. The chain is built from TRBV20-1 and TRBJ2-5; 7 nucleotides agree with TRBD2. Germline loops: CDR1 DFQATT, CDR2 SNEGSKA (reference sequence). Trimming at V came to 1 base and at J to 5 bases, leaving 4 bases not matched to a gene. The CDR3 loop spans 13 amino acids.

This clonotype was seen more than once but under ten times. A read error may be the cause here, since a much bigger clone is one base away. Here the CDR3 DNA reads TGTGCCAGCAGTTACGCAGGGGTGGGCGACTACACCTTC. This encodes CASSYAGVGDYTF. The chain combines TRBV6-5 with TRBJ1-2; D may be TRBD1 (6 bases). The CDR3 contains 13 residues. The V and J ends lost 2 bases and 10 bases respectively, with 14 bases between them. Germline V lookup: CDR1 MNHEY, CDR2 SVGAGI.

This clonotype appeared a few times. The CDR3 sequence is CATSPGLGRREQYF. The CDR3, as DNA: TGTGCCACCAGCCCGGGACTAGGGCGTCGCGAGCAGTACTTC. V and J are TRBV24-1 and TRBJ2-7; 8 nucleotides line up with TRBD2. V dropped 7 bases and J dropped 6; count of bases not matched to a gene: 10. Germline V CDR1 and CDR2: KGHDR, SFDVKD. The CDR3 is 14 amino acids.

This clonotype was counted only a few times. The V and J genes are TRBV18 and TRBJ1-1; D may be TRBD1 (6 bases). Germline values: CDR1 KGHSH, CDR2 LQKENI. Trimming took 2 bases from V and 1 from J, leaving 8 bases between them. CDR3 length: 14 residues. CDR3 bases: TGTGCCAGCTCACCAATGGGACAGAACACTGAAGCTTTCTTT. This encodes CASSPMGQNTEAFF.

This clonotype has ten or more counts. The chain recombines TRBV20-1 with TRBJ2-1, with D possibly matching TRBD2 (6 bases). V was shortened by 6 bases and J by 8 bases, with 14 bases between the two germline ends. Germline CDR1 DFQATT, CDR2 SNEGSKA (reference sequence). This CDR3 comprises 12 residues. The CDR3 DNA sequence: TGCAGTGCAGCGAGATCGGGGGATGAGCAGTTCTTC. This encodes CSAARSGDEQFF.

The chain links TRBV7-9 to TRBJ2-5, with D perhaps being TRBD1 or TRBD2 (5 bases each). Germline assignment: CDR1 SEHNR and CDR2 FQNEAQ (reference sequence). CDR3 length equals 13 residues. V was shortened by 3 bases and J by 5 bases, with 10 bases between the two germline ends. The DNA of the CDR3 is TGTGCCAGCAGCTTGGGGGAAGGGGAGACCCAGTACTTC. Amino acids: CASSLGEGETQYF.